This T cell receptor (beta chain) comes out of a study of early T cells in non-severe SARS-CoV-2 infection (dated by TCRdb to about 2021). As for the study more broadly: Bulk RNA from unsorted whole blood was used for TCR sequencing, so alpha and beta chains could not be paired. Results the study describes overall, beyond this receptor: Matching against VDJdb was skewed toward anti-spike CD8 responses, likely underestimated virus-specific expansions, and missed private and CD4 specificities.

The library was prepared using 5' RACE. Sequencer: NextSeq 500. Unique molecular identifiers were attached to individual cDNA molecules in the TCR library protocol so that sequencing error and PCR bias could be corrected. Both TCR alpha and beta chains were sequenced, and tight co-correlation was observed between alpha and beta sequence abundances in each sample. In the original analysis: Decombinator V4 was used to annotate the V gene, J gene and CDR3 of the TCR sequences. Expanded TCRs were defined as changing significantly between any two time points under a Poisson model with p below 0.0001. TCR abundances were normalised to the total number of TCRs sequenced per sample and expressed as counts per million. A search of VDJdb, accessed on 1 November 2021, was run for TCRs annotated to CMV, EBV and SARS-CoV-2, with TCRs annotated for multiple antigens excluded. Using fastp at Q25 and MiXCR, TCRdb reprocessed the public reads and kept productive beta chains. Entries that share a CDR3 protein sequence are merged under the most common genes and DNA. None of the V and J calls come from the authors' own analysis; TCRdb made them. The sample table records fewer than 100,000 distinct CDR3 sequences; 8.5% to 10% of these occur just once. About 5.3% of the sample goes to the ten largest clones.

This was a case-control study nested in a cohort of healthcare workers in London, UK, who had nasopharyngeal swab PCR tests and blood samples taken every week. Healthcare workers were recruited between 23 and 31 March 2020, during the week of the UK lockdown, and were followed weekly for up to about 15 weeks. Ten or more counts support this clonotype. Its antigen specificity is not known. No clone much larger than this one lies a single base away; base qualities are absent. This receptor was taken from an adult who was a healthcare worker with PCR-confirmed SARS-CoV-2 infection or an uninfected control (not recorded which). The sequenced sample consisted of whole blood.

The sequence in DNA is TGTGCCTGGAGTCCGGGGGTAGGATACGAGCAGTACTTC. It translates as CAWSPGVGYEQYF. The chain was built from TRBV30 and TRBJ2-7, and TRBD2 may be the D gene, going by 6 matching bases. Measured from the cysteine to the phenylalanine, the CDR3 is 13 residues long. Of all the DNA, just the CDR3 is kept, 39 bases in frame from base 1. V sheds 2 bases and J sheds 4 bases, leaving 12 bases between their ends. Per the germline V gene (reference sequence), GTSNPN is the CDR1 and SVGIG is the CDR2.